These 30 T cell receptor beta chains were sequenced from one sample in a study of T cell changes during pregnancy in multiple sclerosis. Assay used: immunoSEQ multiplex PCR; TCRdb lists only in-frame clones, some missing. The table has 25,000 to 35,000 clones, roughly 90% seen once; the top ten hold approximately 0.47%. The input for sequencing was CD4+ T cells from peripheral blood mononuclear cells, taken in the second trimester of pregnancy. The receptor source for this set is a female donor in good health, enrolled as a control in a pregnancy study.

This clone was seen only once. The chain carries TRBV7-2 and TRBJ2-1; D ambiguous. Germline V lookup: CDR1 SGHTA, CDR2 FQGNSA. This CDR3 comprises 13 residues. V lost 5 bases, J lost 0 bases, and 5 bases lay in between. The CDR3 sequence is CASSPGSYNEQFF. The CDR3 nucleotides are TGTGCCAGCAGCCCCGGCTCCTACAATGAGCAGTTCTTC.

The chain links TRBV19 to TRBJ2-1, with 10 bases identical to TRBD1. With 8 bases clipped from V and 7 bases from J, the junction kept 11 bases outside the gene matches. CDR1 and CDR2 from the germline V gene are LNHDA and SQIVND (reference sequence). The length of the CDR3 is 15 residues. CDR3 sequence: CASSTRQGAKNEQFF. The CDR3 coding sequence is TGTGCCAGTTCAACCAGACAGGGGGCTAAGAATGAGCAGTTCTTC.

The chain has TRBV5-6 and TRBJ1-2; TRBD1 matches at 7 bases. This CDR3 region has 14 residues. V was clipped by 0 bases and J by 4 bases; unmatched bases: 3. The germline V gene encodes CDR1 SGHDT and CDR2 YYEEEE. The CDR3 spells CASSLEGGSYGYTF. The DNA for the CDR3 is TGTGCCAGCAGCTTGGAAGGGGGCTCCTATGGCTACACCTTC.

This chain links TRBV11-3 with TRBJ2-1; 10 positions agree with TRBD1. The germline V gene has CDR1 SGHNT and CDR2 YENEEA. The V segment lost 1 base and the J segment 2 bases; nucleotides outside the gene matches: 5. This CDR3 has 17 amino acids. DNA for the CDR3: TGTGCCAGCAGCTTAGGGCAGGGACAGGGGACCTACAATGAGCAGTTCTTC. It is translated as CASSLGQGQGTYNEQFF.

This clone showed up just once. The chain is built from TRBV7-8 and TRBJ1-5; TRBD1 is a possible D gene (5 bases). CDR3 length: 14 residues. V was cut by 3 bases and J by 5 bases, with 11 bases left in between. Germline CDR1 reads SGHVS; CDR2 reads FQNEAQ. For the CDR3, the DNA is TGTGCCAGCAGCTTCCAGGGATTTTATCAGCCCCAGCATTTT. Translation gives CASSFQGFYQPQHF.

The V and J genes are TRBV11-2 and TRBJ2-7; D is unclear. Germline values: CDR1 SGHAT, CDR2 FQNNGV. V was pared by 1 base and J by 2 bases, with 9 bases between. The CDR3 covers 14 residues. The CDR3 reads CASSLAPVTYEQYF. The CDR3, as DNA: TGTGCCAGCAGCTTAGCTCCCGTAACCTACGAGCAGTACTTC.

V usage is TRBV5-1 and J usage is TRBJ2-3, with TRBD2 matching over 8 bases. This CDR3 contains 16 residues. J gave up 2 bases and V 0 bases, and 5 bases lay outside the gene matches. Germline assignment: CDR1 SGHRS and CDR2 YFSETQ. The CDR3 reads CASSLDRGGYTDTQYF. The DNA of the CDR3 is TGCGCCAGCAGCTTGGACCGCGGGGGGTACACAGATACGCAGTATTTT.

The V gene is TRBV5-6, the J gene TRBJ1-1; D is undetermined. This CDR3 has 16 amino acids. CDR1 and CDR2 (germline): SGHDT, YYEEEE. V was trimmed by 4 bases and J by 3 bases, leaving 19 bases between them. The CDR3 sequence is CASSPPPKAADTEAFF. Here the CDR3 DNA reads TGTGCCAGCAGCCCCCCCCCGAAGGCGGCGGACACTGAAGCTTTCTTT.

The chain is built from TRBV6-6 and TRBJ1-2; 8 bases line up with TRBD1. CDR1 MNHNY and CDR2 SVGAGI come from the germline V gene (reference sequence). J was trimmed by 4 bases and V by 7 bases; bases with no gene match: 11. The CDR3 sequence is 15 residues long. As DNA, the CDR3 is TGTGCCAGCATTCGACAGGGGCTGTGGGGCTATGGCTACACCTTC. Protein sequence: CASIRQGLWGYGYTF.

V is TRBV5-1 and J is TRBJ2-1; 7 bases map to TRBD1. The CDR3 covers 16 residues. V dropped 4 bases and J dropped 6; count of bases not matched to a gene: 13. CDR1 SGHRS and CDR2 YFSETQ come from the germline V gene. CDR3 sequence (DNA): TGCGCCAGCAGCACCGGGACAGCGAGCGCTACCAATGAGCAGTTCTTC. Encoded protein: CASSTGTASATNEQFF. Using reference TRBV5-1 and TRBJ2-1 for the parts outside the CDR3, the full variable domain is KAGVTQTPRYLIKTRGQQVTLSCSPISGHRSVSWYQQTPGQGLQFLFEYFSETQRNKGNFPGRFSGRQFSNSRSEMNVSTLELGDSALYLCASSTGTASATNEQFFGPGTRLTVL.

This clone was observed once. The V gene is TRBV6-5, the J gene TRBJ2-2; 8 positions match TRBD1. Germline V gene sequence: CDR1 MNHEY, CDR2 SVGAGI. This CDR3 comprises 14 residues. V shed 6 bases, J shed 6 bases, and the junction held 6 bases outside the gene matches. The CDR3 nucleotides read TGTGCCAGCAGCGGCCTACAGGGGGCCGGGGAGCTGTTTTTT. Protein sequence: CASSGLQGAGELFF.

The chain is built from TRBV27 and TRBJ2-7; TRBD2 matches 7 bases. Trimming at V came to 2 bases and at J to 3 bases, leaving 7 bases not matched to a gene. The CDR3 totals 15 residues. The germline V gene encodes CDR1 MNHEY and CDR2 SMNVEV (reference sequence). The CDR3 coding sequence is TGTGCCAGCAGTTTACACGGGGAGGGGTTCTACGAGCAGTACTTC. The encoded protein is CASSLHGEGFYEQYF.

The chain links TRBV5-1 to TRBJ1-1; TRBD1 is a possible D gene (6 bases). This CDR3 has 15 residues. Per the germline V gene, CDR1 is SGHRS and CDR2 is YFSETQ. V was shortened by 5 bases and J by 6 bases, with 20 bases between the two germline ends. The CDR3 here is CASRGDDRLGSEAFF. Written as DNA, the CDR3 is TGCGCCAGCAGGGGAGATGACAGGCTTGGCTCTGAAGCTTTCTTT.

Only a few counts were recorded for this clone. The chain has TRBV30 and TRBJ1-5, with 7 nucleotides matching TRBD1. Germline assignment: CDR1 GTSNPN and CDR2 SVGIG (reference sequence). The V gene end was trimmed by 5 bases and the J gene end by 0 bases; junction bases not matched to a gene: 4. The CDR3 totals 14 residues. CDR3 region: CAWGTVSSNQPQHF. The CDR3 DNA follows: TGTGCCTGGGGGACAGTGAGTAGCAATCAGCCCCAGCATTTT.

CDR3 sequence (DNA): TGTGCCAGCAGGGATTGGACAGGCATGGGGTCACCCCTCCACTTT. It codes for CASRDWTGMGSPLHF. The chain couples TRBV6-6 to TRBJ1-6, with TRBD1 matching over 7 bases. The CDR3 contains 15 residues. V was pared by 6 bases and J by 10 bases, with 12 bases of the junction left unmatched. Germline V lookup: CDR1 MNHNY, CDR2 SVGAGI (reference sequence).

CDR3: CASSFDRGNQPQHF. The CDR3 nucleotides are TGTGCCAGTAGTTTTGACAGAGGCAATCAGCCCCAGCATTTT. The chain combines TRBV19 with TRBJ1-5, with D possibly matching TRBD1 (5 bases). The length of the CDR3 is 14 residues. With 5 bases removed from V and 2 bases from J, the gap between germline ends came to 10 bases. Germline-derived CDR1 and CDR2 are LNHDA and SQIVND (reference sequence).

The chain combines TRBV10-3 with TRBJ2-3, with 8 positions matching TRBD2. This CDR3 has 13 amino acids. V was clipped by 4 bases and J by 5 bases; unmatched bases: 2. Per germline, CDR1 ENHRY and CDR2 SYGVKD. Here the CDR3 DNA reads TGTGCCATCAGTGTGCTAGCGGGAGATACGCAGTATTTT. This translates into CAISVLAGDTQYF.

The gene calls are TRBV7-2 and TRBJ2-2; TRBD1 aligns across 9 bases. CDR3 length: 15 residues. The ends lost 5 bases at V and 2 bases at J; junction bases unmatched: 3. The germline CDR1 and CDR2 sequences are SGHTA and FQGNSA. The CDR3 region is CASSTGQGNTGELFF. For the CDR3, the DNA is TGTGCCAGCAGCACGGGACAGGGAAACACCGGGGAGCTGTTTTTT.

This CDR3 is CASSPQGDSYEQYF. The CDR3 DNA is TGCGCCAGCAGCCCGCAGGGGGACTCCTACGAGCAGTACTTC. V usage is TRBV4-1 and J usage is TRBJ2-7; 7 bases match TRBD1. Germline V gene data show CDR1 as MGHRA and CDR2 as YSYEKL. V lost 4 bases and J lost 0; bases outside the gene matches: 3. The CDR3 is 14 amino acids.

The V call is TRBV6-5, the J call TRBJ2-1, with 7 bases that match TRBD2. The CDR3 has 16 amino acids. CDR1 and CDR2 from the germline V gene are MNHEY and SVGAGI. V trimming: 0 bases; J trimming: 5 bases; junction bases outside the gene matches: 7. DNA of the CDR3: TGTGCCAGCAGTTACTCGAGTTTGGGGGGGAACAATGAGCAGTTCTTC. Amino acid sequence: CASSYSSLGGNNEQFF.

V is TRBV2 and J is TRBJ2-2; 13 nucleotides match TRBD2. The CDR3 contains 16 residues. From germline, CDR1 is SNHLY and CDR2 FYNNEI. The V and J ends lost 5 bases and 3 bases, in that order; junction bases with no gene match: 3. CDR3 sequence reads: CASSPGLAGDTGELFF. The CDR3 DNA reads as TGTGCCAGCAGTCCCGGACTAGCGGGAGACACCGGGGAGCTGTTTTTT.

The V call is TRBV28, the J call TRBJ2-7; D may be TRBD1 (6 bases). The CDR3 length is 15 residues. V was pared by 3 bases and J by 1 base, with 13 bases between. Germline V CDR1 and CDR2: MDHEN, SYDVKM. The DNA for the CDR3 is TGTGCCAGCAGTTTGCCCAGGGGCCAGTCCTACGAGCAGTACTTC. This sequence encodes CASSLPRGQSYEQYF. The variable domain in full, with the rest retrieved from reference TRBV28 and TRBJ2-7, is DVKVTQSSRYLVKRTGEKVFLECVQDMDHENMFWYRQDPGLGLRLIYFSYDVKMKEKGDIPEGYSVSREKKERFSLILESASTNQTSMYLCASSLPRGQSYEQYFGPGTRLTVT.

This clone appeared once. CDR3 residues: CASSLTGQGNQPQHF. Here the CDR3 DNA reads TGTGCCAGCAGCTTAACAGGACAGGGGAATCAGCCCCAGCATTTT. The chain is built from TRBV7-2 and TRBJ1-5, with TRBD1 matching 9 bases. The germline V gene encodes CDR1 SGHTA and CDR2 FQGNSA. V was clipped by 2 bases and J by 4 bases; unmatched bases: 3. There are 15 residues in the CDR3.

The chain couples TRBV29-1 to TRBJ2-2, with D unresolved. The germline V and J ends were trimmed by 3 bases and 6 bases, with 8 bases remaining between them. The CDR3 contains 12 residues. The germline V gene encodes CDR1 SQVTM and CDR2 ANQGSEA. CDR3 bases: TGCAGCGTTGAGCGCCTCCCCGGGGAGCTGTTTTTT. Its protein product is CSVERLPGELFF.

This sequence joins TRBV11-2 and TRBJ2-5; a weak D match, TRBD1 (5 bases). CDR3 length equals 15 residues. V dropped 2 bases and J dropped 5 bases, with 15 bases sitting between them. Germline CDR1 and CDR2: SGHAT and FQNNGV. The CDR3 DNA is TGTGCCAGCAGCTTAAGTAGGGGATCAAGTGAGACCCAGTACTTC. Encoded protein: CASSLSRGSSETQYF.

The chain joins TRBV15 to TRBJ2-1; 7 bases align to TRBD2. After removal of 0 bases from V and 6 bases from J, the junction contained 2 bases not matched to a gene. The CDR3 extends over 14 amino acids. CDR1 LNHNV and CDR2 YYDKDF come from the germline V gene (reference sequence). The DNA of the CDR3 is TGTGCCACCAGCAGAGACACGGGGGGCAATGAGCAGTTCTTC. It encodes CATSRDTGGNEQFF.

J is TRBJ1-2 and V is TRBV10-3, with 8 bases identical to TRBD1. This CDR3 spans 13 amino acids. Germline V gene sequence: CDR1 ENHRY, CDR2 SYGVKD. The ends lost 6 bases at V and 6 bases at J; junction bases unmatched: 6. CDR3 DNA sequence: TGTGCCATCAGAGACAGGGGAGGCGATGGCTACACCTTC. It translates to CAIRDRGGDGYTF.

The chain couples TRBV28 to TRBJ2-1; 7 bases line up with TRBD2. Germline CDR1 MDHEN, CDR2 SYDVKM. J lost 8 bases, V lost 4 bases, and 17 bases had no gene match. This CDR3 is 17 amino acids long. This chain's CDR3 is CASSSPKRAGSAYEQFF. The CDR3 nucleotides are TGTGCCAGCAGTTCCCCCAAACGAGCGGGATCGGCGTATGAGCAGTTCTTC.

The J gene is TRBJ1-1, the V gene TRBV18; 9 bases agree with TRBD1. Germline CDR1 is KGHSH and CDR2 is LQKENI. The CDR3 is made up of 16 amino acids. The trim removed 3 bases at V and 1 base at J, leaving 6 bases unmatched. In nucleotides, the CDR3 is TGTGCCAGCTCACCTCAGGACAGGGGATGGAACACTGAAGCTTTCTTT. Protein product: CASSPQDRGWNTEAFF.

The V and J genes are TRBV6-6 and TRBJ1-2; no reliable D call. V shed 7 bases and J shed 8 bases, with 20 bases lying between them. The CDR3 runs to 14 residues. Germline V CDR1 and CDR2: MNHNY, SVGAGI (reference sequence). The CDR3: CASTETAGVRGYTF. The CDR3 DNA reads TGTGCCAGCACGGAAACGGCCGGGGTGAGAGGCTACACCTTC.